These 14 T cell receptor beta chains were all obtained from the same sample, sequenced in a study of CD8+ T cells in alopecia areata. cDNA prepared by RNA extraction and subsequent reverse transcription served as the template for sequencing. Sequenced by immunoSEQ multiplex PCR; TCRdb stores in-frame clones only, minus some. The data show some 180,000 clones, 63% seen once. Sequences were derived from CD4+ T cells sorted from blood, sampled at week 0. The receptors were gathered from a human donor with alopecia areata.

This rearrangement joins TRBV30 to TRBJ2-7; the D gene is possibly TRBD2 (7 bases). Germline V CDR1 and CDR2: GTSNPN, SVGIG (reference sequence). The V end lost 0 bases, the J end lost 2 bases, and 14 bases lay between the germline ends. This CDR3 contains 15 residues. The CDR3 nucleotides read TGTGCCTGGAGTGTACAAGGGGGGGTAGCCTACGAGCAGTACTTC. Amino acid sequence: CAWSVQGGVAYEQYF.

V is TRBV14 and J is TRBJ1-1; D gene ambiguous. V was shortened by 8 bases and J by 0 bases, with 10 bases between the two germline ends. The length of the CDR3 is 13 residues. CDR1 SGHDN and CDR2 FVKESK come from the germline V gene. CDR3 residues: CASSFTVNTEAFF. CDR3 coding DNA: TGTGCCAGCTCCTTCACAGTGAACACTGAAGCTTTCTTT. Combining the CDR3 with reference TRBV14 and TRBJ1-1 gives the whole variable domain EAGVTQFPSHSVIEKGQTVTLRCDPISGHDNLYWYRRVMGKEIKFLLHFVKESKQDESGMPNNRFLAERTGGTYSTLKVQPAELEDSGVYFCASSFTVNTEAFFGQGTRLTVV.

This chain connects TRBV30 to TRBJ1-4, with D unclear. The CDR3 covers 15 residues. Germline V gene data show CDR1 as GTSNPN and CDR2 as SVGIG (reference sequence). V was pared by 0 bases and J by 3 bases, with 11 bases between. The CDR3 DNA reads as TGTGCCTGGAGTGTACGAGGGCTATCTAATGAAAAACTGTTTTTT. As protein: CAWSVRGLSNEKLFF.

Only a few counts were recorded for this clone. The rearrangement uses TRBV25-1 and TRBJ1-4; a possible D gene is TRBD1 (5 bases). Per the germline V gene, CDR1 is MGHDK and CDR2 is SYGVNS. Trimming pared 6 bases from V and 3 bases from J, leaving 14 bases between. This CDR3 is built from 15 residues. CDR3 nucleotides: TGTGCCAGCAGGGGGATGGACACGGCTAATGAAAAACTGTTTTTT. As protein: CASRGMDTANEKLFF.

Here the CDR3 reads CASSPGTGEQPQHF. DNA of the CDR3: TGTGCCAGCAGCCCCGGGACAGGGGAACAGCCCCAGCATTTT. This rearrangement joins TRBV5-8 to TRBJ1-5; 10 nucleotides agree with TRBD1. Germline trimming cut 4 bases from V and 7 bases from J; bases unmatched to any gene: 5. Germline values: CDR1 SGHTS, CDR2 YDEGEE. This CDR3 is 14 amino acids long.

This rearrangement joins TRBV7-2 to TRBJ1-5, with 9 bases lining up with TRBD1. Germline CDR1 is SGHTA and CDR2 is FQGNSA. V lost 5 bases, J lost 6 bases, and 8 bases stayed unmatched. CDR3 length equals 15 residues. CDR3 region: CASSQGTGRSQPQHF. CDR3 in DNA: TGTGCCAGCAGCCAAGGGACAGGGCGGAGTCAGCCCCAGCATTTT.

The chain employs TRBV2 and TRBJ2-6, with TRBD2 matching over 7 bases. V shed 7 bases and J 0 bases; nucleotides not matched to a gene: 6. The CDR3 totals 16 residues. Germline values: CDR1 SNHLY, CDR2 FYNNEI. The CDR3 loop is CASTGAGSSGANVLTF. In nucleotides, the CDR3 is TGTGCCAGCACCGGAGCGGGGAGCTCTGGGGCCAACGTCCTGACTTTC.

This clone was found a few times. The chain employs TRBV5-1 and TRBJ1-2; 7 nucleotides agree with TRBD1. Germline V lookup: CDR1 SGHRS, CDR2 YFSETQ. This CDR3 has 16 residues. The J segment lost 5 bases and the V segment lost 4 bases, leaving 14 bases of the junction unmatched. CDR3 DNA sequence: TGCGCCAGCAGCCTAAACCCCAGACAGGGACCTTATGGCTACACCTTC. This sequence encodes CASSLNPRQGPYGYTF.

The rearrangement links TRBV27 to TRBJ1-1; D is unclear. V lost 5 bases and J lost 0, with 10 bases in between. Per germline, CDR1 MNHEY and CDR2 SMNVEV (reference sequence). The CDR3 extends over 14 amino acids. The CDR3 sequence is CASSRAEMNTEAFF. CDR3 sequence (DNA): TGTGCCAGCAGTCGGGCGGAAATGAACACTGAAGCTTTCTTT.

This chain connects TRBV4-3 to TRBJ2-1; 12 nucleotides line up with TRBD2. CDR1 LGHNA and CDR2 YSLEER come from the germline V gene. CDR3 length: 16 residues. Unmatched junction bases numbered 4, after V lost 0 bases and J lost 7 bases. CDR3 sequence: CASSQERLAGVNEQFF. The CDR3 DNA reads TGCGCCAGCAGCCAAGAGCGACTAGCGGGGGTGAATGAGCAGTTCTTC.

V usage is TRBV30 and J usage is TRBJ2-5, with TRBD1 matching over 8 bases. The junction had 2 bases not matched to a gene; V was cut back by 1 base and J by 4 bases. Germline assignment: CDR1 GTSNPN and CDR2 SVGIG (reference sequence). The length of the CDR3 is 13 residues. In DNA form, the CDR3 reads TGTGCCTGGAGTGGGACAGGGTTAGAGACCCAGTACTTC. Amino acid sequence: CAWSGTGLETQYF.

The chain employs TRBV11-2 and TRBJ1-2; D uncertain. Germline V gene data show CDR1 as SGHAT and CDR2 as FQNNGV. V was shortened by 3 bases and J by 4 bases, with 12 bases between the two germline ends. This CDR3 spans 14 amino acids. CDR3 region: CASSFRPQSYGYTF. The DNA of the CDR3 is TGTGCCAGCAGCTTCAGACCCCAGAGCTATGGCTACACCTTC.

This clone is a singleton in its sample. The V and J genes are TRBV27 and TRBJ2-3, with 12 bases matching TRBD1. This CDR3 is 18 amino acids long. Germline values: CDR1 MNHEY, CDR2 SMNVEV (reference sequence). With 5 bases clipped from V and 4 bases from J, the junction kept 13 bases outside the gene matches. CDR3 sequence: CASSPKGPGQGASDTQYF. CDR3 nucleotide sequence: TGTGCCAGCAGTCCTAAAGGTCCGGGACAGGGGGCGTCAGATACGCAGTATTTT.

This clone was detected only a few times. CDR3 amino acids: CASSRDRGGAEAFF. CDR3 DNA: TGTGCCAGTAGCCGGGACAGGGGTGGTGCTGAAGCTTTCTTT. The chain combines TRBV19 with TRBJ1-1; 10 bases are shared with TRBD1. J was trimmed by 6 bases and V by 6 bases; bases with no gene match: 7. The CDR3 has 14 amino acids. Germline CDR1 LNHDA, CDR2 SQIVND (reference sequence). Full variable domain (rest looked up from reference TRBV19 and TRBJ1-1): DGGITQSPKYLFRKEGQNVTLSCEQNLNHDAMYWYRQDPGQGLRLIYYSQIVNDFQKGDIAEGYSVSREKKESFPLTVTSAQKNPTAFYLCASSRDRGGAEAFFGQGTRLTVV.